This T cell receptor (beta chain) was identified during a study of Ad26.COV2.S vaccination and SARS-CoV-2 variants. Treatment given: 15 to 20 received Ad26.COV2.S at low or high dose, single or two shots; 5 received placebo; per-sample allocation not given. Samples were taken on day 63 after the first vaccine or placebo injection. CDR3 size: 15 residues. V gave up 4 bases and J gave up 2 bases, with 15 bases separating them. Germline CDR1 reads MNHEY; CDR2 reads SVGEGT. The method was immunoSEQ multiplex PCR; TCRdb's version includes in-frame clones alone and lacks a portion of them. This sample yields approximately 500,000 clones, of which around 88% are seen a single time; 9.5% to 15% belongs to the top ten.

The specimen was peripheral blood, collected in a trial of Ad26.COV2.S vaccine versus placebo. The source is a person between 18 and 65 years old who received the Ad26.COV2.S COVID-19 vaccine or a placebo. The rearrangement joins TRBV6-2 or TRBV6-3 to TRBJ2-7; D not resolved. CDR3 residues: CASSFYGIQPYEQYF. The CDR3 DNA sequence: TGTGCCAGCAGTTTCTACGGCATCCAACCCTACGAGCAGTACTTC.